These 10 T cell receptor beta chains came from one sample sequenced in a study of blood T cells in healthy people across ages. The authors ran a second PCR of about 7 to 12 cycles using a sample-barcoded 5' primer and a J-beta primer mix. MiXCR was run by TCRdb on the 5' RACE reads, yielding one entry per CDR3 protein. The profile shows approximately 360,000 distinct CDR3 sequences, about 49% of them singletons. Sequenced material: blood. Every receptor here comes from a man aged 55 to 69 in good health.

The chain has TRBV20-1 and TRBJ2-3, with D unresolved. This CDR3 region has 10 residues. The V gene's germline CDR1 is DFQATT and CDR2 SNEGSKA (reference sequence). V lost 4 bases and J lost 4, with 3 bases in between. The CDR3 loop reads CSATPDTQYF. CDR3 DNA sequence: TGCAGTGCTACCCCAGATACGCAGTATTTT.

The V call is TRBV6-5, the J call TRBJ1-2; 8 bases map to TRBD1. J was trimmed by 6 bases and V by 6 bases; bases with no gene match: 12. The CDR3 length is 15 residues. Germline V gene sequence: CDR1 MNHEY, CDR2 SVGAGI. This chain's CDR3 is CASRSLGQGSHGYTF. Written as DNA, the CDR3 is TGTGCCAGCAGGTCCCTTGGACAGGGAAGCCATGGCTACACCTTC.

Only a few counts were recorded for this clonotype. This chain connects TRBV4-1 to TRBJ2-5; D unclear. V gave up 0 bases and J gave up 1 base, with 6 bases separating them. The CDR3 extends over 14 amino acids. Per germline, CDR1 MGHRA and CDR2 YSYEKL. In DNA, the CDR3 is TGCGCCAGCAGCCAAGAGTCCACCCAAGAGACCCAGTACTTC. Its protein is CASSQESTQETQYF.

This clonotype came up many times. CDR3: CASSVELGGRINEQFF. As DNA, the CDR3 is TGTGCCAGCAGCGTAGAATTGGGCGGGAGGATAAATGAGCAGTTCTTC. V gene TRBV9 combines with J gene TRBJ2-1, with 8 nucleotides matching TRBD2. V shed 0 bases, J shed 7 bases, and the junction held 9 bases outside the gene matches. Germline V gene sequence: CDR1 SGDLS, CDR2 YYNGEE. The CDR3 has 16 amino acids.

This clonotype has just a few counts. V usage is TRBV5-1 and J usage is TRBJ2-7; tentatively, D is TRBD1 (5 bases). Near its end, the DNA agrees better with TRBJ2-5, so the J call may be wrong. The CDR3 is made up of 14 amino acids. Germline V gene sequence: CDR1 SGHRS, CDR2 YFSETQ. CDR3 sequence reads: CASSLGAPGETQYF. The CDR3 nucleotides are TGCGCCAGCAGCTTAGGGGCCCCGGGTGAGACCCAGTACTTC.

V is TRBV5-8 and J is TRBJ1-2; D uncertain. Germline CDR1 reads SGHTS; CDR2 reads YDEGEE. The CDR3 totals 14 residues. Trimming took 1 base from V and 3 from J, leaving 10 bases between them. The CDR3 DNA is TGTGCCAGCAGCTTGAACAAAGGCCACTATGGCTACACCTTC. Protein product: CASSLNKGHYGYTF.

The V and J genes are TRBV6-2 or TRBV6-3 and TRBJ2-7; 10 bases match TRBD2. With V trimmed by 0 bases and J by 2 bases, 13 bases remained unmatched. The V gene's germline CDR1 is MNHEY and CDR2 SVGEGT. The CDR3 contains 19 residues. This CDR3 is CASSYSVLRTSGAPYEQYF. In DNA form, the CDR3 reads TGTGCCAGCAGTTACTCGGTTCTCCGGACTAGCGGAGCACCCTACGAGCAGTACTTC.

The chain carries TRBV7-6 and TRBJ2-6, with D perhaps TRBD1 (6 bases). Per germline, CDR1 SGHVS and CDR2 FNYEAQ. With 4 bases removed from V and 2 bases from J, the gap between germline ends came to 12 bases. The length of the CDR3 is 16 residues. CDR3 nucleotides: TGTGCCAGCAGCTCCACAGGGTCCACTGGGGCCAACGTCCTGACTTTC. Residues: CASSSTGSTGANVLTF. The full variable domain, rest sourced from reference TRBV7-6 and TRBJ2-6, is GAGVSQSPRYKVTKRGQDVALRCDPISGHVSLYWYRQALGQGPEFLTYFNYEAQQDKSGLPNDRFSAERPEGSISTLTIQRTEQRDSAMYRCASSSTGSTGANVLTFGAGSRLTVL.

The chain couples TRBV5-1 to TRBJ2-7, with D tentatively TRBD2 (8 bases). Germline values: CDR1 SGHRS, CDR2 YFSETQ. This CDR3 region has 15 residues. V dropped 7 bases and J dropped 2 bases, with 19 bases sitting between them. This CDR3 reads CASSSGRGGTYEQYF. For the CDR3, the DNA is TGCGCCAGCTCGAGCGGGAGAGGGGGCACCTACGAGCAGTACTTC.

This rearrangement joins TRBV7-2 to TRBJ2-3; 10 bases map to TRBD1. The J segment lost 9 bases and the V segment lost 6 bases, leaving 3 bases of the junction unmatched. Germline assignment: CDR1 SGHTA and CDR2 FQGNSA. CDR3 length: 12 amino acids. In DNA form, the CDR3 reads TGTGCCAGCAGTCCGGACAGGGGGACGCAGTATTTT. Its protein is CASSPDRGTQYF.